Listed below are T cell receptor beta chains from one sample, sequenced in a study of shared clonotypes between healthy human individuals. Profiling relied on immunoSEQ multiplex PCR, and the TCRdb table lists in-frame clones only, not all of them. This sample has 730,000 or so clones, with roughly 70% found just once. Sequencing input: memory CD4+ T cells sorted from blood. The receptors derive from a young woman in good health. Both conserved end residues are part of each CDR3. Rows may omit the clone size; those that give it use once, few, many or a size class.

J: TRBJ1-5
V: TRBV6-4
size: few
CDR3: CASSDNSNQPQHF

J: TRBJ1-1
V: TRBV27
size: -
CDR3: CASSPRRDTEAFF

J: TRBJ2-2
V: TRBV7-9
size: few
CDR3: CASSPLAGDTGELFF

J: TRBJ2-3
V: TRBV9
size: -
CDR3: CASSVFTGRESTDTQYF

J: TRBJ1-5
V: TRBV10-3
size: -
CDR3: CAISARTGGFGNQPQHF

J: TRBJ1-5
V: TRBV18
size: -
CDR3: CASSPDRGRQPQHF

J: TRBJ2-3
V: TRBV6-5
size: -
CDR3: CASSYSGRGSTDTQYF

J: TRBJ1-2
V: TRBV5-1
size: -
CDR3: CASSLAFGGIGYTF

J: TRBJ1-1
V: TRBV6-6
size: -
CDR3: CASSGAGGWDTEAFF

J: TRBJ2-3
V: TRBV7-9
size: -
CDR3: CASSAKTSGFTDTQYF

J: TRBJ2-1
V: TRBV28
size: -
CDR3: CASSLRTSGSRNEQFF

J: TRBJ2-7
V: TRBV2
size: once
CDR3: CASRSGTGRDEQYF

J: TRBJ1-5
V: TRBV2
size: -
CDR3: CASSGGRANNQPQHF

J: TRBJ2-1
V: TRBV5-6
size: -
CDR3: CASSLFPEREQFF

J: TRBJ2-3
V: TRBV15
size: few
CDR3: CATSSGQGWTDTQYF

J: TRBJ2-7
V: TRBV15
size: -
CDR3: CATSRGYSGGKSYEQYF

J: TRBJ2-4
V: TRBV4-1
size: -
CDR3: CASSQGLSGTRTLAKNIQYF

J: TRBJ1-5
V: TRBV18
size: -
CDR3: CASSPWSGNSNQPQHF

J: TRBJ2-7
V: TRBV7-9
size: few
CDR3: CASSLGSGDHEQYF

J: TRBJ2-3
V: TRBV9
size: -
CDR3: CASSVRLAGGGRRHTDTQYF

J: TRBJ2-3
V: TRBV2
size: many
CDR3: CASSEREISTDTQYF

J: TRBJ1-5
V: TRBV30
size: -
CDR3: CAWSGTGDQPQHF

J: TRBJ2-5
V: TRBV7-2
size: -
CDR3: CASSSGSRETQYF

J: TRBJ2-2
V: TRBV5-4
size: -
CDR3: CASRQRQNTGELFF

J: TRBJ1-2
V: TRBV28
size: many
CDR3: CASSLADPFYGYTF

J: TRBJ2-3
V: TRBV9
size: -
CDR3: CASSDRTSGSTDTQYF

J: TRBJ2-7
V: TRBV18
size: -
CDR3: CASSPGESSYEQYF

J: TRBJ2-3
V: TRBV6-5
size: -
CDR3: CASSRRRALADTQYF

J: TRBJ2-3
V: TRBV11-2
size: once
CDR3: CASSLGVGGPTDTQYF

J: TRBJ1-3
V: TRBV7-9
size: -
CDR3: CASSLLGNTIYF

J: TRBJ2-7
V: TRBV6-1
size: -
CDR3: CASRQWLQPGYEQYF

J: TRBJ1-2
V: TRBV30
size: many
CDR3: CAWSVRINYGYTF

J: TRBJ1-1
V: TRBV21-1
size: few
CDR3: CASGPGQGADTEAFF

J: TRBJ2-7
V: TRBV10-1
size: -
CDR3: CASSDTRVGGFPLHEQYF

J: TRBJ2-5
V: TRBV10-1
size: -
CDR3: CASSQQFQETQYF

J: TRBJ2-3
V: TRBV6-5
size: -
CDR3: CASGRPTDTQYF

J: TRBJ2-2
V: TRBV11-2
size: few
CDR3: CASKHTRERVSTGELFF

J: TRBJ2-7
V: TRBV5-1
size: few
CDR3: CASSLIVGHEQYF

J: TRBJ1-2
V: TRBV30
size: -
CDR3: CAWSPQGRKGYTF

J: TRBJ2-7
V: TRBV27
size: -
CDR3: CASSRGDRGAEQYF

J: TRBJ2-7
V: TRBV28
size: -
CDR3: CASGLIQGAVYEQYF

J: TRBJ2-6
V: TRBV18
size: -
CDR3: CASSPSGSAHGANVLTF

J: TRBJ2-1
V: TRBV5-1
size: few
CDR3: CASSSDSNSYNEQFF

J: TRBJ2-3
V: TRBV6-6
size: medium-sized
CDR3: CASRPSGRASDTQYF

J: TRBJ1-2
V: TRBV30
size: -
CDR3: CAWSVLGTGINYGYTF

J: TRBJ2-1
V: TRBV14
size: -
CDR3: CASSQVGGSSYNEQFF

J: TRBJ2-2
V: TRBV27
size: -
CDR3: CASSPPASRRGGELFF

J: TRBJ1-3
V: TRBV7-3
size: many
CDR3: CASSLTHGNTIYF